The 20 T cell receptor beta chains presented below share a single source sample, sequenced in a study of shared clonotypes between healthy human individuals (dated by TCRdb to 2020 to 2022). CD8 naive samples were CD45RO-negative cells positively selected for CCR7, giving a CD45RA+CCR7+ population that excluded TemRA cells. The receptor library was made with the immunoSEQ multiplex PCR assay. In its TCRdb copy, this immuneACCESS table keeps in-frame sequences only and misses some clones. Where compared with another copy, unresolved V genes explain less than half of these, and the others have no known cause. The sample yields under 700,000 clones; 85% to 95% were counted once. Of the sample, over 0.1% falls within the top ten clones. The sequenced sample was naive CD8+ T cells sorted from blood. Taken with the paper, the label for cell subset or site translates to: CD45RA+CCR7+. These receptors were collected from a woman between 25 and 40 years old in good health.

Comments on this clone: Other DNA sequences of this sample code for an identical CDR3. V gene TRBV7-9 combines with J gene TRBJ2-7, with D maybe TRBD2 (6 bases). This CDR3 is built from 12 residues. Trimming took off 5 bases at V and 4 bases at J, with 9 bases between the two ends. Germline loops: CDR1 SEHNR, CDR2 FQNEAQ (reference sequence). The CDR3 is CASSGTSYEQYF. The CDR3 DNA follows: TGTGCCAGCAGCGGGACTTCTTACGAGCAGTACTTC.

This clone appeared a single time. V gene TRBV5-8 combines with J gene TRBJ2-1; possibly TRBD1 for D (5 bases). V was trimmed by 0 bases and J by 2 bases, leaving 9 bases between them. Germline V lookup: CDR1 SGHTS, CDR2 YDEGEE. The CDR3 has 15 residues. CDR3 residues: CASSLEGVPYNEQFF. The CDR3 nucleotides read TGTGCCAGCAGCTTGGAAGGGGTTCCCTACAATGAGCAGTTCTTC.

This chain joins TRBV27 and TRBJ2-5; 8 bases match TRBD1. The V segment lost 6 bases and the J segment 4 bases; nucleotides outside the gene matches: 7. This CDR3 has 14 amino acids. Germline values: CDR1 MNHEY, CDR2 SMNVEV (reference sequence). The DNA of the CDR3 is TGTGCCAGCAGCTCTGACAGGGGCGGAGAGACCCAGTACTTC. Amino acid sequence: CASSSDRGGETQYF.

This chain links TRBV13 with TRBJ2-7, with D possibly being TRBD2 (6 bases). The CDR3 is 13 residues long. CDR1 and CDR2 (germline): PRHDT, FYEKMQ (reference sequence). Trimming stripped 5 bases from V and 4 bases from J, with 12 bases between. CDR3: CASSQGLRYEQYF. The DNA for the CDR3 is TGTGCCAGCAGCCAGGGACTGAGATACGAGCAGTACTTC.

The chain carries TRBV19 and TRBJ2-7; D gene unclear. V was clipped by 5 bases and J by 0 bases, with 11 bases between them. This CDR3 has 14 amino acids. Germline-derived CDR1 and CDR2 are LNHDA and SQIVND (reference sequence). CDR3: CASSPRSSSYEQYF. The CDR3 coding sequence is TGTGCCAGTAGTCCGCGGAGCAGCTCCTACGAGCAGTACTTC.

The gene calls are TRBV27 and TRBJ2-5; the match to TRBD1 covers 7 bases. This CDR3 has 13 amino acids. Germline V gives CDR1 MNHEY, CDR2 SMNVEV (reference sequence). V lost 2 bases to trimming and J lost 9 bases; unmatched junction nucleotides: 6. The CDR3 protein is CASSLGSQGAQYF. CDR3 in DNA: TGTGCCAGCAGTTTAGGCAGCCAGGGGGCCCAGTACTTC.

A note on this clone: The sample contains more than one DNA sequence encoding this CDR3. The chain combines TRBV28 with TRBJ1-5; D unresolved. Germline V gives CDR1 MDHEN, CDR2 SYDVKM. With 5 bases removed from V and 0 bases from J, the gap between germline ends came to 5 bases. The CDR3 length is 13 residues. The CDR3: CASSLNSNQPQHF. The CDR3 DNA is TGTGCCAGCAGTCTAAATAGCAATCAGCCCCAGCATTTT.

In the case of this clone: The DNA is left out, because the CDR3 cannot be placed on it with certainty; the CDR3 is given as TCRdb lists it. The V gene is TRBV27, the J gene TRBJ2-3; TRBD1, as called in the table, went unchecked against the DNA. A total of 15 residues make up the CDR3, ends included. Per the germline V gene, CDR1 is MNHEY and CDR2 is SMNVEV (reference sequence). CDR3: CASSFLAGLTDTQYF.

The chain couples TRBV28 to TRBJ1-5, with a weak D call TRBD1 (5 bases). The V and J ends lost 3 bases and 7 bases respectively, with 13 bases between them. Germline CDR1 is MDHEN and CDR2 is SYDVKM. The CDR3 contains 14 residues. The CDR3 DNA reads TGTGCCAGCAGTTTTGGTCGGCGGGACCAGCCCCAGCATTTT. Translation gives CASSFGRRDQPQHF.

CDR3 sequence: CASRLGTGGTQPQHF. The CDR3 DNA sequence: TGTGCCAGCAGACTCGGGACAGGGGGCACTCAGCCCCAGCATTTT. V usage is TRBV27 and J usage is TRBJ1-5; TRBD1 aligns across 12 bases. V was clipped by 6 bases and J by 6 bases; unmatched bases: 6. This CDR3 is 15 amino acids long. Germline CDR1 reads MNHEY; CDR2 reads SMNVEV (reference sequence).

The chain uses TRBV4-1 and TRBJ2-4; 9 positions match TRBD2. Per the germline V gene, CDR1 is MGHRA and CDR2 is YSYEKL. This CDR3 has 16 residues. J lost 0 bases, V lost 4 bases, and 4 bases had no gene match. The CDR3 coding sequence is TGCGCCAGCAGCCCCCGACTAGCGGTAGCCAAAAACATTCAGTACTTC. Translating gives CASSPRLAVAKNIQYF.

The CDR3 nucleotides are TGTGCCAGCAGCTTAACGGGGGACGGTGAGCAGTTCTTC. Protein: CASSLTGDGEQFF. The chain is built from TRBV7-7 and TRBJ2-1; tentatively, D is TRBD2 (6 bases). The V gene lost 2 bases and the J gene lost 9 bases, with 11 bases spanning the gap. Germline CDR1 reads SSHAT; CDR2 reads FNYEAQ (reference sequence). CDR3 length: 13 residues.

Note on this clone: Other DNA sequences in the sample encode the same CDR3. CDR3 loop: CASSLTGGNTEAFF. Here the CDR3 DNA reads TGTGCCAGCAGCTTGACCGGGGGGAACACTGAAGCTTTCTTT. This chain joins TRBV27 and TRBJ1-1, with D perhaps TRBD1 (5 bases). The V gene's germline CDR1 is MNHEY and CDR2 SMNVEV (reference sequence). The ends were cut back, 6 bases at V and 1 base at J, with 12 bases in the middle. This CDR3 contains 14 residues.

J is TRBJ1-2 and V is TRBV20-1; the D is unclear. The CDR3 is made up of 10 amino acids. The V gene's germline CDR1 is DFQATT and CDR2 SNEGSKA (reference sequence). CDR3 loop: CSGVGYGYTF. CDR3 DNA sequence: TGCAGCGGGGTCGGTTATGGCTACACCTTC.

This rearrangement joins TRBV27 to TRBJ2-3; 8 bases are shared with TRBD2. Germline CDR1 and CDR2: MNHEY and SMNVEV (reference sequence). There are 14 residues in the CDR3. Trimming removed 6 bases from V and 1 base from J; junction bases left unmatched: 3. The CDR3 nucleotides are TGTGCCAGCAGACCGGGACTAGGCACAGATACGCAGTATTTT. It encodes CASRPGLGTDTQYF.

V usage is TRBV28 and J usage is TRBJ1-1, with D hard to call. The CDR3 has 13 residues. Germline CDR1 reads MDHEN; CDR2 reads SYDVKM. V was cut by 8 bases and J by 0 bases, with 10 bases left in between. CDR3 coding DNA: TGTGCCAGCGAGGACGTAGTGAACACTGAAGCTTTCTTT. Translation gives CASEDVVNTEAFF.

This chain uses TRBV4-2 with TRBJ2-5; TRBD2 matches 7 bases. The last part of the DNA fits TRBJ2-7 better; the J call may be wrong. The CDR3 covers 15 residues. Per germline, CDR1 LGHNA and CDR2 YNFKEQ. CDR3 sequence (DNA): TGTGCCAGCAGCCCCGAAACCGGGACTACCTACGAGCAGTACTTC. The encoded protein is CASSPETGTTYEQYF.

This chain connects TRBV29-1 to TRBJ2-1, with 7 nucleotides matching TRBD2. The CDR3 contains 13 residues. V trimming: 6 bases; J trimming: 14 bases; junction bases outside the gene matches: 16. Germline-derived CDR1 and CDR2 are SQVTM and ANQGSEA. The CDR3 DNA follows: TGCAGCGTGTACCGGGACTATACGTTTGTGGAGTTCTTC. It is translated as CSVYRDYTFVEFF.

DNA of the CDR3: TGTGCCAGCAGCTCCGCAGGGTATACGCAGTATTTT. It yields the protein CASSSAGYTQYF. This chain uses TRBV5-6 with TRBJ2-3; perhaps TRBD1 as D (5 bases). V was pared by 3 bases and J by 7 bases, with 9 bases between. There are 12 residues in the CDR3. CDR1 and CDR2 from the germline V gene are SGHDT and YYEEEE.

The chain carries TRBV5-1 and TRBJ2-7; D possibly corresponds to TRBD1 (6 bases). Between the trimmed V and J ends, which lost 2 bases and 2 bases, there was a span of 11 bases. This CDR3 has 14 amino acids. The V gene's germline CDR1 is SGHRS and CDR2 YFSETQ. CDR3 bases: TGCGCCAGCAGCTTACAGGGATTAGCCTACGAGCAGTACTTC. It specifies CASSLQGLAYEQYF.